These 3 T cell receptor beta chains were sequenced from one sample in a study of T cells in Graves' hyperthyroidism and ophthalmopathy. Amplification of TCR beta CDR3 regions was performed using RNA transcripts as template. TCR CDR3 underwent first-round RT-PCR with the HTBI primer set. TCRdb ran MiXCR on the multiplex PCR reads and lists one entry per CDR3 protein. In the table there are 400,000 to 500,000 distinct CDR3 sequences, about 15% of which are singletons. Sequenced: blood. The receptors originated from a man aged 18 to 35 with Graves' ophthalmopathy.

This clonotype was found many times. This chain links TRBV20-1 with TRBJ2-1, with 16 bases that match TRBD2. This CDR3 is built from 14 residues. V lost 6 bases, J lost 6 bases, and 2 bases stayed unmatched. CDR1 and CDR2 from the germline V gene are DFQATT and SNEGSKA (reference sequence). This CDR3 is CSAGTSGRVNEQFF. The DNA for the CDR3 is TGCAGTGCGGGGACTAGCGGGAGGGTCAATGAGCAGTTCTTC.

In this sample, this clonotype turned up many times. The chain employs TRBV6-2 or TRBV6-3 and TRBJ2-7, with 13 bases matching TRBD2. The germline CDR1 and CDR2 sequences are MNHEY and SVGEGT. The CDR3 runs 19 residues. J lost 4 bases, V lost 0 bases, and 12 bases had no gene match. CDR3 amino acids: CASSYSTSGGPRSNYEQYF. The DNA of the CDR3 is TGTGCCAGCAGTTACTCGACTAGCGGGGGGCCGAGGTCCAATTACGAGCAGTACTTC.

This clonotype was picked up many times. V is TRBV20-1 and J is TRBJ2-3, with D uncertain. The germline V gene encodes CDR1 DFQATT and CDR2 SNEGSKA (reference sequence). The CDR3 is 15 residues long. V was clipped by 1 base and J by 0 bases, with 11 bases between them. This CDR3 is CSARGRTASTDTQYF. The CDR3, as DNA: TGCAGTGCTAGAGGTCGGACGGCTAGCACAGATACGCAGTATTTT.